This T cell receptor beta chain was captured in a study of T cell responses to AZD1222 COVID-19 vaccine. Study observations and caveats: Among AZD1222 vaccinees, only six were seropositive at baseline.

A note on this clone: Its target is unknown.

Deletions cut 5 bases from V and 6 bases from J, with 23 bases between. This CDR3 has 16 residues. Germline CDR1 SGHTA, CDR2 FQGNSA. Generated by immunoSEQ multiplex PCR, the TCRdb table keeps only in-frame clones and is missing some. The data contain roughly 120,000 clones, about 88% of them seen just once; the ten biggest clones take up about 1.6%. Sample: peripheral blood, taken on day 0 of AZD1222 vaccination. The clonotype was recovered from an adult in good health. V gene TRBV7-2 combines with J gene TRBJ2-7; D may be TRBD1 or TRBD2 (5 bases each). CDR3: CASSPPRGLGRFEQYF. The CDR3 coding sequence is TGTGCCAGCAGCCCGCCCCGGGGCCTCGGACGATTCGAGCAGTACTTC.